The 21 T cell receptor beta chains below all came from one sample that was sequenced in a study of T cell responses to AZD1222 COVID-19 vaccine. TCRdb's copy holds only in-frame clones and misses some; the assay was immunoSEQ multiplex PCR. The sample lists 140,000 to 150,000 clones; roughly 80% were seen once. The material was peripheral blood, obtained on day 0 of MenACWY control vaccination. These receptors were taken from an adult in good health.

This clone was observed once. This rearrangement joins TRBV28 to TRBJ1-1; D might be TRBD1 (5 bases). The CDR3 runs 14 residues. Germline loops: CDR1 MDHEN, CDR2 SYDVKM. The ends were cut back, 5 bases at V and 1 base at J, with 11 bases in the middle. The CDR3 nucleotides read TGTGCCAGCAGTCTTAGGGGCACGAACACTGAAGCTTTCTTT. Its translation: CASSLRGTNTEAFF.

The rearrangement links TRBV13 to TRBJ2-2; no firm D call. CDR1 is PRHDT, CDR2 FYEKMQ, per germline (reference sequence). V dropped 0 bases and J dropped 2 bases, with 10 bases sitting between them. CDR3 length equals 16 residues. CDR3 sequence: CASSLGQPFNTGELFF. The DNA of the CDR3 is TGTGCCAGCAGCTTAGGGCAGCCCTTTAACACCGGGGAGCTGTTTTTT.

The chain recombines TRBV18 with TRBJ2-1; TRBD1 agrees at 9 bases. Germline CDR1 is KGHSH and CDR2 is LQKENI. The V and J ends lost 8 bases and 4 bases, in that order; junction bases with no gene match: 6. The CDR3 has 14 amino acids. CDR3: CASQGTGKYNEQFF. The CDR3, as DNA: TGTGCCAGCCAGGGGACAGGGAAGTACAATGAGCAGTTCTTC.

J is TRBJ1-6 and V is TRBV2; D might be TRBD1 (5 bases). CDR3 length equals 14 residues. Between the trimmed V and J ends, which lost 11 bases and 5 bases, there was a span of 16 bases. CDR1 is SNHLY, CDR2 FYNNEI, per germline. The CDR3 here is CAGRTGENNSPLHF. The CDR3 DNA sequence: TGTGCCGGACGAACAGGAGAAAATAATTCACCCCTCCACTTT.

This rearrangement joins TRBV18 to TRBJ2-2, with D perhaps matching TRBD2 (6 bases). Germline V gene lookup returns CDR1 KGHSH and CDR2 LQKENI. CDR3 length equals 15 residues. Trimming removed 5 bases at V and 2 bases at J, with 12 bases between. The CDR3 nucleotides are TGTGCCAGCTCAGACCGGGACTTAAACACCGGGGAGCTGTTTTTT. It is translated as CASSDRDLNTGELFF.

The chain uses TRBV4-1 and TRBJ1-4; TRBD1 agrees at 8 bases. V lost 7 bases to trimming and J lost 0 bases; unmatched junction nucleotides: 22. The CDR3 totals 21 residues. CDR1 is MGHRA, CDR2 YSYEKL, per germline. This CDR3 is CASTQDREVSGVSATNEKLFF. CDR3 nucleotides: TGCGCCAGCACTCAGGACAGGGAGGTGAGTGGGGTCAGTGCAACTAATGAAAAACTGTTTTTT.

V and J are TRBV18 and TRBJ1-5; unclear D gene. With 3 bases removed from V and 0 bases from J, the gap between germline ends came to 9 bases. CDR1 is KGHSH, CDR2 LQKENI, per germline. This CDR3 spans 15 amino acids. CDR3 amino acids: CASSPYDGSNQPQHF. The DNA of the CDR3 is TGTGCCAGCTCACCGTACGACGGTAGCAATCAGCCCCAGCATTTT.

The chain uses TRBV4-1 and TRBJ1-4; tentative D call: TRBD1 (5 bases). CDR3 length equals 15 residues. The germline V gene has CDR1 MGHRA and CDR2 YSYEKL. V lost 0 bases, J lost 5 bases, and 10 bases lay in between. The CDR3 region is CASSQDDSKNEKLFF. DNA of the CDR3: TGCGCCAGCAGCCAAGATGACAGTAAGAATGAAAAACTGTTTTTT.

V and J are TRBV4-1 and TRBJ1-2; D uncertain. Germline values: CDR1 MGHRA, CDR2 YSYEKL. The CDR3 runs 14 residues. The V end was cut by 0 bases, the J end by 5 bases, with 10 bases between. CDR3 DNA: TGCGCCAGCAGCCAAGACATACAGACTTATGGCTACACCTTC. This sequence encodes CASSQDIQTYGYTF.

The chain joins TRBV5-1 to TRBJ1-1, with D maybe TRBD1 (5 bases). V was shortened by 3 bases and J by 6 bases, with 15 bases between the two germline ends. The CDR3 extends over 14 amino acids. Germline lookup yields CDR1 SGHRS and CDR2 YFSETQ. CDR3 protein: CASSWGKDGPEAFF. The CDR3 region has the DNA TGCGCCAGCAGCTGGGGGAAGGACGGACCTGAAGCTTTCTTT.

The CDR3: CASSPPGTEETQYF. For the CDR3, the DNA is TGTGCCAGCAGCCCGCCGGGGACCGAAGAGACCCAGTACTTC. This sequence joins TRBV11-3 and TRBJ2-5; D may be TRBD1 or TRBD2 (5 bases each). With 5 bases removed from V and 3 bases from J, the gap between germline ends came to 13 bases. Germline assignment: CDR1 SGHNT and CDR2 YENEEA. CDR3 length equals 14 residues.

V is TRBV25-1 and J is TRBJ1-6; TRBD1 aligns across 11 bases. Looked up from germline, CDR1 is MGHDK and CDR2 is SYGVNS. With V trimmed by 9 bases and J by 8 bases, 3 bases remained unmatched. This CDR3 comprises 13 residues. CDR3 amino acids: CARGTGGDSPLHF. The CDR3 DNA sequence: TGTGCCAGAGGGACAGGGGGAGATTCACCCCTCCACTTT.

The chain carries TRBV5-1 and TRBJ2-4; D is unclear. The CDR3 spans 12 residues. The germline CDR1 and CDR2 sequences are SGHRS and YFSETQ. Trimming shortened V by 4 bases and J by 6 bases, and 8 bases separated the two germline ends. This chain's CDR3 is CASSGVLNIQYF. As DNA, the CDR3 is TGCGCCAGCAGCGGCGTCCTAAACATTCAGTACTTC.

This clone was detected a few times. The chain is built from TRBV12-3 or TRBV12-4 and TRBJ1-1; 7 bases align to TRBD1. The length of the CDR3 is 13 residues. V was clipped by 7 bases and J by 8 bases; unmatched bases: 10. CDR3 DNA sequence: TGTGCCAGCAAAAATGGACAGGCGGGGGAAGCTTTCTTT. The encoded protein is CASKNGQAGEAFF.

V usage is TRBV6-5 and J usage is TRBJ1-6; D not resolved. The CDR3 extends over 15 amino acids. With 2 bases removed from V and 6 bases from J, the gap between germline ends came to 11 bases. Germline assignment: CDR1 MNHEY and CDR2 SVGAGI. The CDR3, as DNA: TGTGCCAGCAGTTACGCGTGGAGGACTAATTCACCCCTCCACTTT. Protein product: CASSYAWRTNSPLHF.

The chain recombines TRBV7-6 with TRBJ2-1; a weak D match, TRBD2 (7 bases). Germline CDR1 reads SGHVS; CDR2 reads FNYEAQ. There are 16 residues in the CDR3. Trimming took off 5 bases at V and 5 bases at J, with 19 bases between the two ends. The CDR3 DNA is TGTGCCAGCAGCCCCATCGTTGCGGGGGCCAACAATGAGCAGTTCTTC. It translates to CASSPIVAGANNEQFF.

CDR3 DNA: TGTGCCAGCAGCCAAGGGACTCTGAGGGACGGCTACACCTTC. Residues: CASSQGTLRDGYTF. The gene calls are TRBV3-1 (or the pseudogene TRBV3-2) and TRBJ1-2; perhaps TRBD1 as D (5 bases). The germline V gene has CDR1 LGHDT and CDR2 YNNKEL (reference sequence). Trimming removed 1 base from V and 8 bases from J, with 14 bases in between. CDR3 size: 14 residues.

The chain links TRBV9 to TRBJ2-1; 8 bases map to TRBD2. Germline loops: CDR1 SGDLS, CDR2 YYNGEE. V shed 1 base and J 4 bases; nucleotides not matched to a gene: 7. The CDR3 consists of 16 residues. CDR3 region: CASSVTSGNAYNEQFF. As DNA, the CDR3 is TGTGCCAGCAGCGTAACTAGCGGAAACGCATACAATGAGCAGTTCTTC.

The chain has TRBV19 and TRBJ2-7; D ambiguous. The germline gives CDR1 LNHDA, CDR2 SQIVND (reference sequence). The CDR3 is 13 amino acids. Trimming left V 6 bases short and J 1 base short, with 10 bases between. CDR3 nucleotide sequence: TGTGCCAGTAGGGGCGGACGTTCCTACGAGCAGTACTTC. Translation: CASRGGRSYEQYF. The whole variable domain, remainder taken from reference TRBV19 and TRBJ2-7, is DGGITQSPKYLFRKEGQNVTLSCEQNLNHDAMYWYRQDPGQGLRLIYYSQIVNDFQKGDIAEGYSVSREKKESFPLTVTSAQKNPTAFYLCASRGGRSYEQYFGPGTRLTVT.

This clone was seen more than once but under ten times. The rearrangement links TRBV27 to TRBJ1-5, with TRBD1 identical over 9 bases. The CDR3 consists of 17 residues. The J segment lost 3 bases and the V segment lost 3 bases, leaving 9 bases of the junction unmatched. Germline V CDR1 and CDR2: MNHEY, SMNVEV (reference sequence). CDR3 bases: TGTGCCAGCAGTTTTGGTCAGACAGGGGGACACAATCAGCCCCAGCATTTT. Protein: CASSFGQTGGHNQPQHF.

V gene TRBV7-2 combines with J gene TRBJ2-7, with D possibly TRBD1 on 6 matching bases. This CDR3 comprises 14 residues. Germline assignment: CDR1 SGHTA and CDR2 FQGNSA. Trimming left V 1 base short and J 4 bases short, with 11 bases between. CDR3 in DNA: TGTGCCAGCAGCTTAGGACAGGTTGTTTACGAGCAGTACTTC. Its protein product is CASSLGQVVYEQYF.